Below are 19 T cell receptor beta chains sequenced from a single sample in a study of blood T cell repertoires in COVID-19. Profiling relied on immunoSEQ multiplex PCR, and the TCRdb table lists in-frame clones only, not all of them. The table lists under 300,000 clones, 80% to 90% of them singletons. Material: PBMCs or T cells enriched from blood (not recorded which). These receptors all come from a woman aged 18-30 years who had recovered from COVID-19.

Only one count was recorded for this clone. The genes are TRBV9 and TRBJ2-7; TRBD2 might be the D (5 bases). CDR3 length: 15 amino acids. The V end was cut by 0 bases, the J end by 5 bases, with 15 bases between. From germline, CDR1 is SGDLS and CDR2 YYNGEE. The DNA for the CDR3 is TGTGCCAGCAGCGTAGCGGGGTATCTTGGGCACGAGCAGTACTTC. Translating it yields CASSVAGYLGHEQYF.

The chain employs TRBV21-1 and TRBJ1-1; TRBD1 is taken as the D call from the table, unchecked against the DNA. TRBV21-1 is a pseudogene locus. CDR3 length equals 17 residues. In DNA, the CDR3 is TGTGCCAGCAGCAAAGTACAGGATAAACTAATGAACACTGAAGCTTTCTTT. Translation gives CASSKVQDKLMNTEAFF.

The CDR3 here is CASSDGGGEGQPQHF. The CDR3 DNA is TGTGCCAGCAGTGACGGAGGGGGCGAGGGTCAGCCCCAGCATTTT. The V call is TRBV6-1, the J call TRBJ1-5, with TRBD1 matching over 7 bases. Germline CDR1 MNHNS, CDR2 SASEGT. The V segment lost 3 bases and the J segment 6 bases; nucleotides outside the gene matches: 8. The CDR3 is 15 residues long.

The V gene is TRBV7-2, the J gene TRBJ1-2; 7 positions agree with TRBD1. The CDR3 is 15 residues long. V dropped 5 bases and J dropped 4; count of bases not matched to a gene: 10. The germline V gene has CDR1 SGHTA and CDR2 FQGNSA. DNA for the CDR3: TGTGCCAGCAGCCGTCACTCGACAGGGACCTATGGCTACACCTTC. Amino acid sequence: CASSRHSTGTYGYTF.

This clone occurred once. CDR3 protein: CASSSTGGDYEQYF. The CDR3 DNA reads as TGTGCCAGCAGTTCTACAGGGGGCGACTACGAGCAGTACTTC. The rearrangement joins TRBV2 to TRBJ2-7; 9 bases map to TRBD1. Germline assignment: CDR1 SNHLY and CDR2 FYNNEI. The CDR3 is 14 residues long. The J segment lost 3 bases and the V segment lost 5 bases, leaving 5 bases of the junction unmatched.

V is TRBV11-3 and J is TRBJ2-1; the match to TRBD2 covers 11 bases. The CDR3 covers 16 residues. Trimming removed 4 bases from V and 2 bases from J; junction bases left unmatched: 4. CDR1 and CDR2 from the germline V gene are SGHNT and YENEEA. The CDR3 is CASSSHSGGAYNEQFF. The CDR3 DNA is TGTGCCAGCAGCTCACATAGCGGGGGGGCCTACAATGAGCAGTTCTTC.

On this clone: A much larger clone lies a single base off, so this may be a read error. This sample includes further DNA sequences coding for the same CDR3. The chain recombines TRBV7-9 with TRBJ2-7; 7 bases align to TRBD1. This CDR3 is 14 amino acids long. CDR1 is SEHNR, CDR2 FQNEAQ, per germline (reference sequence). Trimming cost V 5 bases and J 5 bases; bases outside gene matches: 9. The CDR3: CASSQHGQDDEQYF. The CDR3 bases are TGTGCCAGCAGCCAGCACGGACAGGATGACGAGCAGTACTTC. Together with reference TRBV7-9 and TRBJ2-7, the CDR3 gives the full variable domain: DTGVSQNPRHKITKRGQNVTFRCDPISEHNRLYWYRQTLGQGPEFLTYFQNEAQLEKSRLLSDRFSAERPKGSFSTLEIQRTEQGDSAMYLCASSQHGQDDEQYFGPGTRLTVT.

For this clone: Germline and junction disagree at one end, which may indicate a read error. This chain connects TRBV28 to TRBJ2-7; no firm D call. This CDR3 has 15 amino acids. Germline V gene sequence: CDR1 MDHEN, CDR2 SYDVKM. The CDR3 DNA is TGTGCTAGCAGTCCCCGTCTAGGCGGAACCTACGAGCAGTACTTC. This sequence encodes CASSPRLGGTYEQYF.

The chain joins TRBV28 to TRBJ1-1, with a weak D call TRBD1 (6 bases). The CDR3 covers 13 residues. Trimming stripped 6 bases from V and 8 bases from J, with 16 bases between. Germline CDR1 reads MDHEN; CDR2 reads SYDVKM. CDR3 coding DNA: TGTGCCAGCAGGCCGACAGGATCGGTCGAAGCTTTCTTT. Translation: CASRPTGSVEAFF.

V gene TRBV27 combines with J gene TRBJ1-4; 8 bases agree with TRBD1. Germline CDR1 MNHEY, CDR2 SMNVEV (reference sequence). V lost 4 bases and J lost 8; bases outside the gene matches: 6. The CDR3 runs to 14 residues. CDR3 protein: CASSSTGGSEKLFF. Written as DNA, the CDR3 is TGTGCCAGCAGTTCCACAGGGGGGAGCGAAAAACTGTTTTTT.

The chain couples TRBV11-2 to TRBJ2-1, with 8 bases fitting TRBD2. This CDR3 is built from 15 residues. Germline loops: CDR1 SGHAT, CDR2 FQNNGV. V lost 2 bases to trimming and J lost 7 bases; unmatched junction nucleotides: 7. CDR3 nucleotides: TGTGCCAGCAGCTTACAGCGGGGGCCCCAGAATGAGCAGTTCTTC. Translating it yields CASSLQRGPQNEQFF.

This chain links TRBV7-8 with TRBJ2-2; tentative D call: TRBD2 (6 bases). V lost 1 base and J lost 1, with 10 bases in between. This CDR3 comprises 16 residues. Germline V lookup: CDR1 SGHVS, CDR2 FQNEAQ. The CDR3 DNA reads TGTGCCAGCAGCTTAGTGGGGGGAATGAACACCGGGGAGCTGTTTTTT. It translates to CASSLVGGMNTGELFF. Supplemented by reference TRBV7-8 and TRBJ2-2, the full variable domain reads GAGVSQSPRYKVAKRGQDVALRCDPISGHVSLFWYQQALGQGPEFLTYFQNEAQLDKSGLPSDRFFAERPEGSVSTLKIQRTQQEDSAVYLCASSLVGGMNTGELFFGEGSRLTVL.

The chain is built from TRBV11-2 and TRBJ2-7; 7 bases are shared with TRBD2. J lost 0 bases, V lost 4 bases, and 6 bases had no gene match. The germline CDR1 and CDR2 sequences are SGHAT and FQNNGV. CDR3 length: 15 residues. Here the CDR3 DNA reads TGTGCCAGCAGCTCGGGGCTAGCGGTCTCCTACGAGCAGTACTTC. The encoded protein is CASSSGLAVSYEQYF.

This clone was seen a single time. At one of its ends the junction is not consistent with the germline gene, which may arise from a read error. J is TRBJ2-2 and V is TRBV7-8; weak D call: TRBD2 (6 bases). Germline CDR1 SGHVS, CDR2 FQNEAQ. The CDR3 spans 15 residues. The DNA for the CDR3 is TGTGCCAGCACCTTAACGGGAGTGGACACCGGGGAGCTGTTTTTT. This gives the protein CASTLTGVDTGELFF.

This sequence joins TRBV7-9 and TRBJ1-1; D unclear. The CDR3 extends over 16 amino acids. Germline assignment: CDR1 SEHNR and CDR2 FQNEAQ (reference sequence). V was trimmed by 1 base and J by 1 base, leaving 13 bases between them. CDR3 residues: CASSLVGRSSNTEAFF. Written as DNA, the CDR3 is TGTGCCAGCAGCTTAGTAGGGAGATCCTCGAACACTGAAGCTTTCTTT.

V usage is TRBV5-1 and J usage is TRBJ2-3, with 9 bases matching TRBD1. V lost 7 bases and J lost 3; bases outside the gene matches: 9. CDR1 SGHRS and CDR2 YFSETQ come from the germline V gene. The CDR3 is made up of 15 amino acids. The CDR3 region has the DNA TGCGCCAGCCATACCGGGACAGGGTATACAGATACGCAGTATTTT. This encodes CASHTGTGYTDTQYF.

The V and J genes are TRBV19 and TRBJ1-3, with 8 bases matching TRBD1. CDR3 size: 16 residues. Germline V gives CDR1 LNHDA, CDR2 SQIVND (reference sequence). After removal of 3 bases from V and 0 bases from J, the junction contained 4 bases not matched to a gene. CDR3 sequence reads: CASSIRGHNSGNTIYF. Written as DNA, the CDR3 is TGTGCCAGTAGTATCAGGGGGCATAACTCTGGAAACACCATATATTTT.

This rearrangement joins TRBV12-3 or TRBV12-4 to TRBJ2-5, with a weak D call TRBD1 (5 bases). V was shortened by 2 bases and J by 5 bases, with 9 bases between the two germline ends. The CDR3 extends over 13 amino acids. In DNA, the CDR3 is TGTGCCAGCAGTTTACGGGCAGGGGAGACCCAGTACTTC. Its protein product is CASSLRAGETQYF.

This chain links TRBV6-1 with TRBJ1-6, with 9 bases that match TRBD1. This CDR3 spans 15 amino acids. Unmatched junction bases numbered 3, after V lost 2 bases and J lost 7 bases. Germline CDR1 is MNHNS and CDR2 is SASEGT. CDR3 region: CASSELQGANSPLHF. CDR3 in DNA: TGTGCCAGCAGTGAATTACAGGGGGCGAATTCACCCCTCCACTTT.